This T cell receptor beta chain is drawn from a study of blood T cell repertoires in COVID-19 (dated by TCRdb to the early 2020s). About the study as a whole: Collaborator samples came from the United States, Italy and Spain and covered acute and convalescent phases of COVID-19. The material from the prospective study consisted of cDNA or gDNA derived from T cells, B-cell-depleted T cells, or PBMCs. Deeply sampled blood TCRbeta repertoires from subjects exposed to, actively infected with, or recovered from COVID-19 were included in the dataset. A freely available public database, intended as a resource for researchers studying the immune response to SARS-CoV-2, is where the repertoires were released. Samples were obtained from the ongoing ImmuneRACE study (first 160 participants) and from 1,000 to 1,500 subjects provided by 6 global collaborators. Sample metadata almost always included a de-identified subject ID, COVID-19 status, age in years and sex. Where HLA class I and class II types were available, the types were taken from metadata supplied by the sample provider, not from assay-based typing. General findings and caveats noted by the study authors: The amount of clinical and demographic metadata varied by source and participant and was provided uncurated.

In Seattle, one collaborating source enrolled patients while the infection was active and tracked those patients longitudinally over the course of disease. The collaborating institutions used their own protocols to collect whole blood in K2EDTA tubes. For TCRbeta analysis, collaborators shipped samples as frozen whole blood, isolated PBMCs, or DNA extracted from either of those sample types. The CDR3 covers 14 residues, taking in both the cysteine and the phenylalanine. Left in the record is the CDR3 DNA by itself, 42 bases read in frame from the first base. Relative to germline, V is 3 bases shorter and J is 3 bases shorter, with 9 bases between their ends. Via the germline V gene, CDR1 is SGHTA and CDR2 FQGNSA. This clone was observed once. The antigen it binds to is not known. No qualities accompany the bases; no much larger clone lies one base away. The immunoSEQ Assay, a bias-controlled multiplex PCR, was used to amplify TCRbeta CDR3 regions from genomic DNA. The published analysis was carried out like this. Nucleated cell counts per sample were estimated from amplification of reference gene primers within the assay. Sequence reads were collapsed and filtered to measure the absolute abundance of every unique TCRbeta CDR3 rearrangement. Productive Simpson clonality was computed per sample as the square root of Simpson's diversity index over productive rearrangements. In TCRdb, the immuneACCESS table is reduced to in-frame sequences with V and J assigned. These tables do not hold every clone; where another copy was compared, an unresolved V gene accounts for under half, and the others remain unexplained. V, J and clone size are those of that table, while D and trimming were read from the DNA. The sample contains hundreds of thousands of clones, approximately 87% of them found a single time. The ten largest clones capture around 6% of the sample.

Sequenced input: peripheral blood. This clonotype was sampled from a woman between 50 and 59 years old with COVID-19, enrolled during active disease. Recombination connected TRBV7-2 to TRBJ1-5; TRBD1 is perhaps the D gene, given 6 matching bases. The CDR3 region: CASSFWDNNQPQHF. At the DNA level, the sequence is TGTGCCAGCAGCTTCTGGGACAACAATCAGCCCCAGCATTTT.